What follows are 17 T cell receptor beta chains derived from one specimen sequenced in a study of OX40 agonist ivuxolimab in advanced cancers. Assay: immunoSEQ multiplex PCR; the TCRdb copy retains only in-frame clones and omits some. In the table there are roughly 93,000 clones, 70% to 85% of which are singletons. This specimen consisted of CD4+ or CD8+ T cells sorted from blood, obtained in a trial of the OX40 agonist ivuxolimab. These TCRs come from an adult with an advanced solid tumor such as melanoma, head and neck, liver or kidney cancer.

J is TRBJ1-4 and V is TRBV19; 8 bases map to TRBD1. This CDR3 contains 17 residues. V lost 3 bases to trimming and J lost 0 bases; unmatched junction nucleotides: 6. The V gene's germline CDR1 is LNHDA and CDR2 SQIVND (reference sequence). CDR3 coding DNA: TGTGCCAGTAGTATCGACAGGGGCGTTGCAACTAATGAAAAACTGTTTTTT. Amino acid sequence: CASSIDRGVATNEKLFF.

This clone was observed a single time. The chain uses TRBV5-6 and TRBJ2-1, with D uncertain. The V gene's germline CDR1 is SGHDT and CDR2 YYEEEE. This CDR3 has 13 residues. Deletions cut 0 bases from V and 5 bases from J, with 6 bases between. The chain's CDR3 is CASSLAVNNEQFF. The CDR3 bases are TGTGCCAGCAGCTTGGCGGTGAACAATGAGCAGTTCTTC.

The chain is built from TRBV6-5 and TRBJ1-1; D not certain. The CDR3 length is 15 residues. CDR1 MNHEY and CDR2 SVGAGI come from the germline V gene. V lost 0 bases and J 2 bases, leaving 10 bases between the germline ends. CDR3 in DNA: TGTGCCAGCAGTTACTCCATTTGGGGTAACACTGAAGCTTTCTTT. Translation: CASSYSIWGNTEAFF.

This chain uses TRBV2 with TRBJ2-3; the match to TRBD2 covers 11 bases. This CDR3 spans 14 amino acids. CDR1 SNHLY and CDR2 FYNNEI come from the germline V gene. The ends lost 6 bases at V and 5 bases at J; junction bases unmatched: 4. The CDR3 DNA is TGTGCCAGCAGCCTCGGACTAGCGGGAGATACGCAGTATTTT. Amino acids: CASSLGLAGDTQYF.

The J gene is TRBJ2-7, the V gene TRBV7-6; D unresolved. The CDR3 runs 14 residues. Germline V gives CDR1 SGHVS, CDR2 FNYEAQ. Between the trimmed V and J ends, which lost 1 base and 3 bases, there was a span of 10 bases. CDR3 nucleotide sequence: TGTGCCAGCAGCTTAGAGCTTCAGAACTACGAGCAGTACTTC. Protein product: CASSLELQNYEQYF.

This chain uses TRBV27 with TRBJ1-3; 8 bases are a match to TRBD1. This CDR3 spans 14 amino acids. CDR1 is MNHEY, CDR2 SMNVEV, per germline (reference sequence). V shed 6 bases, J shed 3 bases, and the junction held 4 bases outside the gene matches. This chain's CDR3 is CASRQQGVGNTIYF. CDR3 nucleotides: TGTGCCAGCAGACAACAGGGGGTTGGAAACACCATATATTTT.

The genes are TRBV19 and TRBJ1-2; D may be TRBD1 (6 bases). The CDR3 runs 12 residues. Germline V gene sequence: CDR1 LNHDA, CDR2 SQIVND (reference sequence). V was trimmed by 6 bases and J by 4 bases, leaving 9 bases between them. The CDR3 loop is CASRPDSYGYTF. The CDR3, as DNA: TGTGCCAGTAGGCCGGACAGCTATGGCTACACCTTC.

A few counts support this clone. This sequence joins TRBV9 and TRBJ1-1; 9 bases fit TRBD1. Germline V CDR1 and CDR2: SGDLS, YYNGEE. V shed 7 bases, J shed 3 bases, and the junction held 1 base outside the gene matches. CDR3 size: 12 residues. CDR3 protein: CASGTGYTEAFF. The DNA for the CDR3 is TGTGCCAGCGGGACAGGGTACACTGAAGCTTTCTTT.

The chain employs TRBV14 and TRBJ2-5, with D possibly being TRBD1 (5 bases). The V end was cut by 3 bases, the J end by 5 bases, with 19 bases between. Germline-derived CDR1 and CDR2 are SGHDN and FVKESK. CDR3 size: 16 residues. CDR3 sequence: CASSHDKGRAAETQYF. The CDR3 DNA reads as TGTGCCAGCAGCCACGATAAGGGCAGGGCGGCGGAGACCCAGTACTTC.

The V gene is TRBV6-6, the J gene TRBJ1-1; D remains ambiguous. CDR1 MNHNY and CDR2 SVGAGI come from the germline V gene (reference sequence). Trimming stripped 4 bases from V and 4 bases from J, with 7 bases between. The CDR3 loop spans 12 amino acids. The CDR3 is CASSSASTEAFF. Written as DNA, the CDR3 is TGTGCCAGCAGTTCGGCCTCCACTGAAGCTTTCTTT.

The rearrangement uses TRBV27 and TRBJ2-7; 10 nucleotides line up with TRBD1. Germline CDR1 reads MNHEY; CDR2 reads SMNVEV (reference sequence). The CDR3 runs 19 residues. After removal of 5 bases from V and 0 bases from J, the junction contained 16 bases not matched to a gene. Here the CDR3 DNA reads TGTGCCAGCAGTCCCCGGAGTAGGGGGTGGGACAGGGGCTCCTACGAGCAGTACTTC. The encoded protein is CASSPRSRGWDRGSYEQYF.

The V and J genes are TRBV11-3 and TRBJ1-1; 7 bases fit TRBD1. CDR1 and CDR2 from the germline V gene are SGHNT and YENEEA. Trimming at V came to 5 bases and at J to 4 bases, leaving 4 bases not matched to a gene. The CDR3 is 13 residues long. In DNA, the CDR3 is TGTGCCAGCAGCGCCCGGGACAGCACTGAAGCTTTCTTT. Translation gives CASSARDSTEAFF.

The gene calls are TRBV5-1 and TRBJ2-1; 16 bases align to TRBD2. The CDR3 is made up of 19 amino acids. V lost 5 bases and J lost 7; bases outside the gene matches: 15. Germline values: CDR1 SGHRS, CDR2 YFSETQ. DNA of the CDR3: TGCGCCAGCAGTAAAGGGGGACTAGCGGGAGGGCCGGGAGGGAATGAGCAGTTCTTC. This sequence encodes CASSKGGLAGGPGGNEQFF.

This sequence joins TRBV27 and TRBJ1-2, with 7 bases matching TRBD1. The CDR3 is 15 residues long. Germline CDR1 and CDR2: MNHEY and SMNVEV (reference sequence). The junction had 6 bases not matched to a gene; V was cut back by 5 bases and J by 0 bases. CDR3: CASSHSGTANYGYTF. The DNA of the CDR3 is TGTGCCAGCAGTCACTCCGGGACAGCTAACTATGGCTACACCTTC.

The chain is built from TRBV9 and TRBJ2-7, with 10 bases aligning to TRBD1. Germline V gene lookup returns CDR1 SGDLS and CDR2 YYNGEE. The CDR3 sequence is 15 residues long. V dropped 4 bases and J dropped 2; count of bases not matched to a gene: 6. In DNA, the CDR3 is TGTGCCAGCAGCCCCTCGACAGGGGGCCCCTACGAGCAGTACTTC. Residues: CASSPSTGGPYEQYF. Based on the CDR3 plus reference TRBV9 and TRBJ2-7, the full variable domain is DSGVTQTPKHLITATGQRVTLRCSPRSGDLSVYWYQQSLDQGLQFLIQYYNGEERAKGNILERFSAQQFPDLHSELNLSSLELGDSALYFCASSPSTGGPYEQYFGPGTRLTVT.

The genes are TRBV5-1 and TRBJ2-7, with 10 positions matching TRBD2. The germline V gene encodes CDR1 SGHRS and CDR2 YFSETQ. After removal of 0 bases from V and 2 bases from J, the junction contained 5 bases not matched to a gene. This CDR3 spans 16 amino acids. CDR3 in DNA: TGCGCCAGCAGCTTGGGGGGAACTAGCGGGACCTACGAGCAGTACTTC. Translating it yields CASSLGGTSGTYEQYF.

This clone has only one observation. J is TRBJ2-1 and V is TRBV7-9, with 10 bases identical to TRBD1. Trimming took 1 base from V and 0 from J; bases not matched to a gene: 0. The CDR3 totals 16 residues. Per the germline V gene, CDR1 is SEHNR and CDR2 is FQNEAQ (reference sequence). The CDR3 reads CASSLGTGGSYNEQFF. CDR3 in DNA: TGTGCCAGCAGCTTAGGGACAGGGGGCTCCTACAATGAGCAGTTCTTC. Based on the CDR3 plus reference TRBV7-9 and TRBJ2-1, the full variable domain is DTGVSQNPRHKITKRGQNVTFRCDPISEHNRLYWYRQTLGQGPEFLTYFQNEAQLEKSRLLSDRFSAERPKGSFSTLEIQRTEQGDSAMYLCASSLGTGGSYNEQFFGPGTRLTVL.